The clone carrying this T cell receptor (beta chain) was recorded a few times. The record originates from a study of shared clonotypes between healthy human individuals. Every unsorted PBMC PCR replicate was loaded with 300 to 350 ng DNA, roughly 30,000 T cell genomes. Original data processing: ImmunoSEQ supplied junction-only sequences lacking quality scores, so filtering was different. The assay was immunoSEQ multiplex PCR, and TCRdb's table has in-frame clones only and misses some. Clone size and V and J calls were adopted from that table, with D and trimming inferred from the DNA. The data hold approximately 500,000 clones, with almost 80% observed a single time. CDR3 length: 19 amino acids. The germline V gene has CDR1 MGHRA and CDR2 YSYEKL.

The material sequenced was PBMCs. The chain combines TRBV4-1 with TRBJ2-5, with 7 bases fitting TRBD1. The J call is uncertain, as TRBJ2-7 better fits the DNA end. The TCR sequence derives from a woman between 40 and 55 years old in good health. Some clones in this sample may be carry-over from other donors' samples. CDR3 amino acids: CASSQADFLGGGPSYEQYF. CDR3 bases: TGCGCCAGCAGCCAAGCGGACTTTTTAGGGGGCGGCCCCTCCTACGAGCAGTACTTC.